These 15 T cell receptor beta chains came from one sample sequenced in a study of cytomegalovirus exposure and HLA in healthy donors. Data came from immunoSEQ multiplex PCR; TCRdb stores just in-frame clones and leaves some out. Among 150,000 to 200,000 clones listed, more than 80% were seen once. Sequenced: PBMCs. The receptors shown here come from a young woman in good health and CMV-seropositive.

This clone has a handful of counts. The V call is TRBV27, the J call TRBJ1-5; the D is unclear. The CDR3 covers 13 residues. V gave up 6 bases and J gave up 3 bases, with 9 bases separating them. Germline CDR1 and CDR2: MNHEY and SMNVEV (reference sequence). The CDR3 reads CASRISFNQPQHF. The CDR3 nucleotides read TGTGCCAGCAGAATCTCGTTCAATCAGCCCCAGCATTTT.

The rearrangement joins TRBV4-3 to TRBJ2-2; a weak D match, TRBD1 (7 bases). Trimming took off 0 bases at V and 3 bases at J, with 11 bases between the two ends. CDR3 size: 16 residues. Germline V gene lookup returns CDR1 LGHNA and CDR2 YSLEER. The CDR3 sequence: CASSQDPGGYTGELFF. The CDR3 DNA follows: TGCGCCAGCAGCCAAGACCCAGGGGGGTACACCGGGGAGCTGTTTTTT.

J is TRBJ2-7 and V is TRBV7-7; 10 nucleotides line up with TRBD2. Germline V lookup: CDR1 SSHAT, CDR2 FNYEAQ (reference sequence). V shed 1 base and J 0 bases; nucleotides not matched to a gene: 12. The CDR3 runs 19 residues. This CDR3 reads CASSLGARGPSGSSYEQYF. CDR3 sequence (DNA): TGTGCCAGCAGCTTAGGGGCCCGGGGTCCTAGCGGGAGCTCCTACGAGCAGTACTTC.

This clone was recorded a few times. The chain joins TRBV20-1 to TRBJ2-5; possibly TRBD2 for D (6 bases). Trimming cost V 4 bases and J 7 bases, with 10 bases left between them. The germline V gene has CDR1 DFQATT and CDR2 SNEGSKA (reference sequence). The CDR3 is made up of 11 amino acids. The DNA for the CDR3 is TGCAGTGCTATGTCCGGGGGGACCCAGTACTTC. Translation gives CSAMSGGTQYF.

The chain is built from TRBV4-2 and TRBJ1-4, with 7 bases lining up with TRBD1. Trimming took 0 bases from V and 4 from J; bases not matched to a gene: 2. CDR3 size: 15 residues. The germline CDR1 and CDR2 sequences are LGHNA and YNFKEQ. The DNA for the CDR3 is TGTGCCAGCAGCCAAGAAGGACAGGATAATGAAAAACTGTTTTTT. This sequence encodes CASSQEGQDNEKLFF.

V is TRBV2 and J is TRBJ2-1; tentatively, D is TRBD1 (5 bases). V lost 8 bases and J 6 bases, leaving 14 bases between the germline ends. Per germline, CDR1 SNHLY and CDR2 FYNNEI. CDR3 length: 13 residues. CDR3 amino acids: CASCKGLSNEQFF. The CDR3 DNA sequence: TGTGCCAGCTGTAAGGGGTTGTCCAATGAGCAGTTCTTC. Together with reference TRBV2 and TRBJ2-1, the CDR3 gives the full variable domain: EPEVTQTPSHQVTQMGQEVILRCVPISNHLYFYWYRQILGQKVEFLVSFYNNEISEKSEIFDDQFSVERPDGSNFTLKIRSTKLEDSAMYFCASCKGLSNEQFFGPGTRLTVL.

The CDR3 loop is CAISDWDLTYEQYF. The CDR3 bases are TGTGCCATCAGTGATTGGGACTTGACCTACGAGCAGTACTTC. The chain joins TRBV10-3 to TRBJ2-7; TRBD2 is a possible D gene (6 bases). The CDR3 spans 14 residues. Between the trimmed V and J ends, which lost 3 bases and 2 bases, there was a span of 11 bases. Germline V lookup: CDR1 ENHRY, CDR2 SYGVKD.

This rearrangement joins TRBV18 to TRBJ2-5, with 8 bases matching TRBD1. CDR1 and CDR2 from the germline V gene are KGHSH and LQKENI. V lost 6 bases to trimming and J lost 2 bases; unmatched junction nucleotides: 5. The CDR3 is 14 amino acids. CDR3 coding DNA: TGTGCCAGCTCGCCTAGGACAGGGCAAGAGACCCAGTACTTC. Residues: CASSPRTGQETQYF.

The V and J genes are TRBV5-1 and TRBJ2-1; 7 positions match TRBD1. The CDR3 runs to 14 residues. V lost 4 bases and J lost 7; bases outside the gene matches: 8. Per the germline V gene, CDR1 is SGHRS and CDR2 is YFSETQ. This chain's CDR3 is CASSPSTGTNEQFF. The CDR3 bases are TGCGCCAGCAGCCCGTCGACAGGGACGAATGAGCAGTTCTTC.

The rearrangement joins TRBV6-5 to TRBJ2-7, with D unresolved. V dropped 4 bases and J dropped 2 bases, with 6 bases sitting between them. CDR3 size: 12 residues. Looked up from germline, CDR1 is MNHEY and CDR2 is SVGAGI. The CDR3 spells CASSSGTYEQYF. As DNA, the CDR3 is TGTGCCAGCAGTTCAGGTACCTACGAGCAGTACTTC.

In this sample, this clone turned up a few times. The CDR3 reads CASSPNRGVYNEQFF. In DNA, the CDR3 is TGTGCCAGCAGCCCTAACAGGGGGGTATACAATGAGCAGTTCTTC. The chain carries TRBV11-3 and TRBJ2-1; 8 bases map to TRBD1. Looked up from germline, CDR1 is SGHNT and CDR2 is YENEEA. V was clipped by 5 bases and J by 4 bases; unmatched bases: 7. The CDR3 loop spans 15 amino acids. Full variable domain (remainder filled in from reference TRBV11-3 and TRBJ2-1): EAGVVQSPRYKIIEKKQPVAFWCNPISGHNTLYWYLQNLGQGPELLIRYENEEAVDDSQLPKDRFSAERLKGVDSTLKIQPAELGDSAVYLCASSPNRGVYNEQFFGPGTRLTVL.

This rearrangement joins TRBV29-1 to TRBJ2-2; TRBD1 aligns across 8 bases. Per germline, CDR1 SQVTM and CDR2 ANQGSEA. The CDR3 contains 12 residues. After removal of 6 bases from V and 6 bases from J, the junction contained 3 bases not matched to a gene. The CDR3 coding sequence is TGCAGCGTGACAGGGGAAGCCGGGGAGCTGTTTTTT. This gives the protein CSVTGEAGELFF.

The rearrangement uses TRBV5-6 and TRBJ2-1; D call uncertain. The V gene's germline CDR1 is SGHDT and CDR2 YYEEEE. The CDR3 consists of 16 residues. V lost 0 bases, J lost 0 bases, and 10 bases lay in between. The CDR3 reads CASSLVVRSSYNEQFF. The CDR3 DNA reads TGTGCCAGCAGCTTGGTGGTCAGAAGCTCCTACAATGAGCAGTTCTTC.

This chain joins TRBV27 and TRBJ1-2; the D gene is possibly TRBD1 (5 bases). Germline V CDR1 and CDR2: MNHEY, SMNVEV (reference sequence). CDR3 size: 16 residues. The V end lost 6 bases, the J end lost 0 bases, and 17 bases lay between the germline ends. CDR3 DNA: TGTGCCAGCAGAAGAAATATCCAGGGTTCTAACTATGGCTACACCTTC. Translated, it gives CASRRNIQGSNYGYTF.

This clone occurred once. As DNA, the CDR3 is TGTGCCAGCAGCCGACTATGGGGAGGCGGGGAGCTGTTTTTT. Residues: CASSRLWGGGELFF. This chain joins TRBV5-6 and TRBJ2-2, with a weak D call TRBD2 (6 bases). V shed 4 bases and J shed 7 bases, with 14 bases lying between them. This CDR3 is built from 14 residues. CDR1 SGHDT and CDR2 YYEEEE come from the germline V gene. Based on the CDR3 plus reference TRBV5-6 and TRBJ2-2, the full variable domain is DAGVTQSPTHLIKTRGQQVTLRCSPKSGHDTVSWYQQALGQGPQFIFQYYEEEERQRGNFPDRFSGHQFPNYSSELNVNALLLGDSALYLCASSRLWGGGELFFGEGSRLTVL.